This T cell receptor (beta chain) came from a study of shared clonotypes between healthy human individuals. Per the germline V gene, CDR1 is SGHTA and CDR2 is FQGNSA. The CDR3 consists of 11 residues. The germline V and J ends were trimmed by 2 bases and 7 bases, with 2 bases remaining between them. Replicate PCRs for sorted subsets used about 200 ng DNA; this equaled about 30,000 T cell genomes. Clones were sequenced by immunoSEQ multiplex PCR, and TCRdb holds only the in-frame ones, with some missing. Of 2 million to 3 million clones detected, approximately 93% appear once; the ten largest clones hold 0.35% to 0.45%. On this clone: This may be a read error: a much more frequent sequence differs by one nucleotide. Other DNA sequences in the same sample also yield this CDR3.

The TCR sequence derives from a man between 18 and 29 years old in good health. Some clones in this sample may be carry-over from other donors' samples. Sequencing input: naive CD4+ T cells from PBMCs. The sample's subset: CD45RA+ positively selected. This chain links TRBV7-2 with TRBJ2-2; D uncertain. The CDR3 spells CASSLSGELFF. The CDR3 nucleotides are TGTGCCAGCAGCTTAAGCGGGGAGCTGTTTTTT.